This TCR beta chain was profiled in a study of T-cell memory formation after mild COVID-19. TCRdb reprocessed the 5' RACE reads with MiXCR, giving one entry per CDR3 protein. This repertoire shows around 370,000 distinct CDR3 sequences, under 25% found once; its top ten account for roughly an eighth. The CDR3 contains 14 residues. Trimming left V 0 bases short and J 8 bases short, with 11 bases between. Germline values: CDR1 SEHNR, CDR2 FQNEAQ (reference sequence). This receptor was obtained from an adult woman who had mild COVID-19 (a few samples of this study predate the infection). Cell type and time point are not known. The V gene is TRBV7-9, the J gene TRBJ2-1; TRBD2 is a possible D gene (6 bases). The sample was PBMCs or a T cell subset sorted from them (not recorded which). The CDR3 bases are TGTGCCAGCAGCTTAGCACTAGCTGGGTATGAGCAGTTCTTC. As protein: CASSLALAGYEQFF.